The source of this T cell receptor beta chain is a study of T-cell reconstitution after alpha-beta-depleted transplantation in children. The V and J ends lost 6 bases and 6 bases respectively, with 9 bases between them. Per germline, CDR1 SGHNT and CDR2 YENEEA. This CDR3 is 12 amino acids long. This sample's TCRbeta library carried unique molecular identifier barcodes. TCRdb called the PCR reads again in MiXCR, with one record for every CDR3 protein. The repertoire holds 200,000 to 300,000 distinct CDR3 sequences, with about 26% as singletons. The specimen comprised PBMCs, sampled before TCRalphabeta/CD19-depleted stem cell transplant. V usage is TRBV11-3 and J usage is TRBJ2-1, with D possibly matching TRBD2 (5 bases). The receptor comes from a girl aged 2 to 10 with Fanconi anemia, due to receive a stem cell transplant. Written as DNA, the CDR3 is TGTGCCAGCAGATGGGCGGGCAATGAGCAGTTCTTC. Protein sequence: CASRWAGNEQFF.